This is a list of T cell receptor beta chains from one sample in a study of blood T cell repertoires in COVID-19. TCRdb's table, derived via immunoSEQ multiplex PCR, lists solely in-frame clones and lacks some. The table records some 89,000 clones, about four fifths of them present only once. The specimen sequenced was peripheral blood. The receptors come from a woman older than 75 with acute or convalescent COVID-19. CDR3s leave out the opening cysteine and the closing phenylalanine or tryptophan.

j_call,v_call,cdr3_aa
TRBJ1-6,TRBV4-2,ASSLDRGRSPLH
TRBJ2-1,TRBV27,ASSLRRGPYNEQF
TRBJ2-6,TRBV5-1,ASSFGAGRTGANVLT
TRBJ1-1,TRBV19,ASSTPLEEAF
TRBJ2-7,TRBV6-6,ASSPTSGASYEQY
TRBJ1-1,TRBV7-2,ASSLEVGQGYEAF
TRBJ2-3,TRBV7-2,ASSPRGGGTDTQY
TRBJ2-5,TRBV3-1/TRBV3-2,ASSQHRVVETQY
TRBJ2-7,TRBV6-5,ASSYYGTGYEQY
TRBJ1-4,TRBV19,ASSPGQGFNEKLF
TRBJ2-1,TRBV27,ASSPSGRPRDEQF
TRBJ1-2,TRBV14,ASSQVEGKDAGNYGYT
TRBJ2-5,TRBV7-2,ASSLATAGETQY
TRBJ2-2,TRBV11-2,ASSLDHVNTGELF
TRBJ2-2,TRBV6-5,ASSRSGRASGELF
TRBJ1-4,TRBV2,ASSDRQYNEKLF
TRBJ2-3,TRBV2,ASSGGAPTDTQY
TRBJ1-1,TRBV6-5,ASRQDMNTEAF
TRBJ2-2,TRBV6-5,ASGRRDLGELF
TRBJ1-1,TRBV27,ASSSQGRGYNEAF
TRBJ2-5,TRBV29-1,SVRPLAGGPETQY
TRBJ1-1,TRBV5-5,ASSLWRGNTEAF
TRBJ2-2,TRBV7-8,ASQAANTGELF
TRBJ2-5,TRBV24-1,ATSDSLAGDWETQY
TRBJ1-5,TRBV19,ASSTDRYQPQH
TRBJ2-2,TRBV5-1,ASEVSGQGTGELF
TRBJ1-4,TRBV27,ASSDRQSSNEKLF
TRBJ2-7,TRBV5-1,ASSLDAIGLSYEQY
TRBJ1-5,TRBV12-3/TRBV12-4,ASSQGVNQPQH
TRBJ2-2,TRBV5-4,ASSLAGRGGTGELF
TRBJ2-1,TRBV6-1,ASSELTGTGAYNEQF
TRBJ2-5,TRBV4-2,ASRLSTEARETQY
TRBJ2-3,TRBV7-2,ASSLALTDTQY
TRBJ1-1,TRBV5-1,ASSLEGQLVTEAF
TRBJ1-2,TRBV11-2,ASSLSRGGGGYT
TRBJ2-1,TRBV7-2,ASSSGSGGYNEQF
TRBJ1-2,TRBV3-1/TRBV3-2,ASSSRTGYGYT
TRBJ2-7,TRBV5-8,ASSPSRGASGNGQY
TRBJ1-4,TRBV11-2,ASSLWDREKLF
TRBJ2-7,TRBV7-2,ASSLLGARQVTNYEQY
TRBJ1-1,TRBV7-8,ASSSQHRQNTEAF
TRBJ2-5,TRBV5-6,ASSSPGSQETQY